The 18 T cell receptor beta chains given below trace back to one sample, sequenced in a study of blood T cell repertoires in COVID-19. Clones were read by immunoSEQ multiplex PCR, and TCRdb kept only the in-frame ones, dropping some. Counted here are about 180,000 clones, around 80% occurring once; the ten biggest clones make up about 7%. The sequencing sample was made of peripheral blood. Receptors were obtained from a human donor in a cohort sampled during active COVID-19.

The chain joins TRBV7-3 to TRBJ2-1; tentative D call: TRBD1 (6 bases). The V end was cut by 1 base, the J end by 9 bases, with 19 bases between. The germline V gene encodes CDR1 SGHTA and CDR2 FQGTGA. CDR3 length equals 16 residues. As DNA, the CDR3 is TGTGCCAGCAGCTTAAACGCCGCAGGGGCCGATGGTGAGCAGTTCTTC. It specifies CASSLNAAGADGEQFF.

This clone appeared a single time. The gene calls are TRBV6-1 and TRBJ2-7, with D possibly matching TRBD1 (6 bases). Germline V gene sequence: CDR1 MNHNS, CDR2 SASEGT. V was shortened by 3 bases and J by 5 bases, with 17 bases between the two germline ends. CDR3 size: 15 residues. The CDR3 protein is CASSDIGQGKNEQYF. The CDR3 DNA reads TGTGCCAGCAGTGATATAGGGCAGGGGAAGAACGAGCAGTACTTC.

This clone was counted once. The chain combines TRBV11-3 with TRBJ2-3; D unclear. Per the germline V gene, CDR1 is SGHNT and CDR2 is YENEEA. Trimming removed 4 bases at V and 1 base at J, with 6 bases between. This CDR3 has 13 amino acids. CDR3 in DNA: TGTGCCAGCAGCTCCTACGGCACAGATACGCAGTATTTT. Translated: CASSSYGTDTQYF.

The CDR3, as DNA: TGTGCCAGCAGCTTTCGGGAGAGTATGTACTTC. Translation: CASSFRESMYF. The chain links TRBV11-2 to TRBJ2-7; the D gene is possibly TRBD2 (6 bases). Germline loops: CDR1 SGHAT, CDR2 FQNNGV. V lost 3 bases to trimming and J lost 12 bases, with 12 bases between them. The CDR3 loop spans 11 amino acids.

This clone was counted once. The chain recombines TRBV4-1 with TRBJ2-1; no firm D call. This CDR3 has 14 residues. Germline V gene data show CDR1 as MGHRA and CDR2 as YSYEKL. V lost 7 bases, J lost 5 bases, and 15 bases lay in between. The CDR3 is CASTLSGTHNEQFF. CDR3 nucleotide sequence: TGCGCCAGCACCTTGTCAGGAACCCACAATGAGCAGTTCTTC.

The chain couples TRBV6-5 to TRBJ2-7, with 11 bases fitting TRBD2. The V segment lost 6 bases and the J segment 5 bases; nucleotides outside the gene matches: 9. Germline V gene lookup returns CDR1 MNHEY and CDR2 SVGAGI. The CDR3 covers 15 residues. CDR3 coding DNA: TGTGCCAGCAGCACTCTAGCGGGGGGTTCTCACGAGCAGTACTTC. Amino acid sequence: CASSTLAGGSHEQYF.

The V gene is TRBV6-5, the J gene TRBJ1-2; D not certain. Between the trimmed V and J ends, which lost 8 bases and 2 bases, there was a span of 12 bases. Per the germline V gene, CDR1 is MNHEY and CDR2 is SVGAGI. This CDR3 has 13 amino acids. The CDR3 coding sequence is TGTGCCAGCGGGCATCCCCAAAACTATGGCTACACCTTC. Translating gives CASGHPQNYGYTF.

This clone appeared a single time. The CDR3 protein is CASSPGVGYYEQYF. CDR3 DNA: TGTGCCAGCAGCCCAGGGGTCGGCTACTACGAGCAGTACTTC. This chain links TRBV14 with TRBJ2-7; D perhaps matches TRBD1 (6 bases). CDR3 length equals 14 residues. Germline lookup yields CDR1 SGHDN and CDR2 FVKESK. V gave up 4 bases and J gave up 3 bases, with 13 bases separating them.

The genes are TRBV6-6 and TRBJ1-1, with 8 positions matching TRBD1. CDR3 length equals 12 residues. The V segment lost 8 bases and the J segment 5 bases; nucleotides outside the gene matches: 4. The germline V gene has CDR1 MNHNY and CDR2 SVGAGI (reference sequence). CDR3 in amino acids: CASGQGRTEAFF. DNA for the CDR3: TGTGCCAGCGGACAGGGAAGAACTGAAGCTTTCTTT.

V and J are TRBV6-1 and TRBJ2-3; 10 bases match TRBD2. CDR1 is MNHNS and CDR2 is SASEGT in the germline V gene. The V and J ends lost 3 bases and 6 bases, in that order; junction bases with no gene match: 9. This CDR3 spans 16 amino acids. The CDR3 spells CASSDFASGGGDTQYF. DNA for the CDR3: TGTGCCAGCAGTGATTTTGCTAGCGGGGGTGGGGATACGCAGTATTTT.

The chain joins TRBV19 to TRBJ2-7; 7 bases match TRBD1. The CDR3 extends over 15 amino acids. From germline, CDR1 is LNHDA and CDR2 SQIVND (reference sequence). V shed 0 bases and J 1 base; nucleotides not matched to a gene: 3. The CDR3 region is CASSIDRGSSYEQYF. The CDR3 DNA is TGTGCCAGTAGTATAGACAGGGGGTCGTCCTACGAGCAGTACTTC.

This clone appeared a few times. The chain uses TRBV2 and TRBJ1-2, with D perhaps TRBD1 (5 bases). The CDR3 has 14 amino acids. Per the germline V gene, CDR1 is SNHLY and CDR2 is FYNNEI. Trimming took 5 bases from V and 6 from J, leaving 16 bases between them. The CDR3 DNA follows: TGTGCCAGCAGTTCAACTACAGGTTATCATGGCTACACCTTC. Translated, it gives CASSSTTGYHGYTF.

This chain uses TRBV19 with TRBJ1-5, with D unresolved. The germline V gene has CDR1 LNHDA and CDR2 SQIVND (reference sequence). The CDR3 has 14 amino acids. V dropped 5 bases and J dropped 1 base, with 9 bases sitting between them. The CDR3 spells CASSPRGSNQPQHF. CDR3 bases: TGTGCCAGTAGTCCCAGAGGGAGCAATCAGCCCCAGCATTTT.

This clone was observed once. The V gene is TRBV6-1, the J gene TRBJ1-2; the D is unclear. This CDR3 is built from 14 residues. V was pared by 4 bases and J by 4 bases, with 13 bases between. Germline V CDR1 and CDR2: MNHNS, SASEGT. DNA of the CDR3: TGTGCCAGCAGTGCAGCCGCCTATGCCTATGGCTACACCTTC. This translates into CASSAAAYAYGYTF.

The chain links TRBV6-5 to TRBJ1-1, with 8 bases that match TRBD1. CDR3 size: 14 residues. CDR1 is MNHEY, CDR2 SVGAGI, per germline. The ends lost 6 bases at V and 3 bases at J; junction bases unmatched: 6. The CDR3 region is CASRGTGPYTEAFF. The DNA for the CDR3 is TGTGCCAGCAGGGGGACAGGCCCGTACACTGAAGCTTTCTTT.

This clone was seen only once. The genes are TRBV6-5 and TRBJ1-4; the D is unclear. V lost 4 bases, J lost 5 bases, and 8 bases lay in between. This CDR3 has 13 amino acids. The V gene's germline CDR1 is MNHEY and CDR2 SVGAGI. CDR3 in amino acids: CASSLGANEKLFF. The CDR3 DNA reads TGTGCCAGCAGTTTGGGAGCAAATGAAAAACTGTTTTTT.

V and J are TRBV10-3 and TRBJ2-7, with TRBD1 matching over 9 bases. There are 13 residues in the CDR3. Per germline, CDR1 ENHRY and CDR2 SYGVKD. V gave up 8 bases and J gave up 3 bases; unmatched junction bases: 5. CDR3 sequence reads: CAIGGDRVYEQYF. In DNA form, the CDR3 reads TGTGCCATCGGGGGGGACAGGGTCTACGAGCAGTACTTC.

The table lists this clone with a count of one. The chain links TRBV6-4 to TRBJ2-1; the D is unclear. V was clipped by 3 bases and J by 3 bases, with 9 bases between them. CDR1 is MRHNA and CDR2 is SNTAGT in the germline V gene. This CDR3 region has 14 residues. For the CDR3, the DNA is TGTGCCAGCAGTGAAGAGGCCGGCTACAATGAGCAGTTCTTC. Amino acid sequence: CASSEEAGYNEQFF.